Presented here are 32 T cell receptor beta chains from one specimen sequenced in a study of CD8+CD57+ T cells in acquired aplastic anemia. Selection for sequencing was limited to patients who had shown CD8+CD57+ cell expansion by flow cytometry. Profiling that covered TCR beta VDJ and CDR3 relied on genomic DNA as its template. Via MiXCR, TCRdb re-called the reads, giving one row per CDR3 protein. This sample has some 150,000 distinct CDR3 sequences, with roughly 48% found just once. Sequencing used sorted CD4+, CD8+, or CD8+CD57+ T cells (not recorded which) from PBMCs. The source of these receptors is a human donor with aplastic anemia.

The rearrangement uses TRBV2 and TRBJ2-7, with TRBD1 matching 7 bases. CDR1 is SNHLY, CDR2 FYNNEI, per germline. V shed 7 bases and J 4 bases; nucleotides not matched to a gene: 4. This CDR3 spans 12 amino acids. The CDR3 spells CASTDRDYEQYF. DNA of the CDR3: TGTGCCAGCACCGACAGGGATTACGAGCAGTACTTC.

Concerning this clonotype: A junction boundary mismatches the germline segment, possibly from a read error. V gene TRBV7-8 combines with J gene TRBJ2-5; D remains unclear. The germline CDR1 and CDR2 sequences are SGHVS and FQNEAQ. The CDR3 spans 16 residues. The CDR3 coding sequence is TGCGCCAGCAGCTTAGCCGGCAGGTCGAAGTGGGATACCCAGTACTTC. It specifies CASSLAGRSKWDTQYF. Full variable domain (remainder filled in from reference TRBV7-8 and TRBJ2-5): GAGVSQSPRYKVAKRGQDVALRCDPISGHVSLFWYQQALGQGPEFLTYFQNEAQLDKSGLPSDRFFAERPEGSVSTLKIQRTQQEDSAVYLCASSLAGRSKWDTQYFGPGTRLLVL.

The chain has TRBV12-1 and TRBJ1-5; no DNA check was done on the table's D call, TRBD1. TRBV12-1 is a known pseudogene. The CDR3 is 14 amino acids. For the CDR3, the DNA is TGTGCCAGCACCTTACCCCTTCCAGGTCAGCCCCAGCATTTT. Translation gives CASTLPLPGQPQHF.

This clonotype was recorded at least ten times. The chain is built from TRBV7-9 and TRBJ2-7; 12 bases are a match to TRBD2. Germline values: CDR1 SEHNR, CDR2 FQNEAQ (reference sequence). The CDR3 extends over 14 amino acids. V lost 5 bases, J lost 6 bases, and 5 bases stayed unmatched. The DNA of the CDR3 is TGTGCCAGCAGCAAGACTAGCGGGGGCGGCGAGCAGTACTTC. This codes for CASSKTSGGGEQYF. Looking up the rest from reference TRBV7-9 and TRBJ2-7 gives the full variable domain: DTGVSQNPRHKITKRGQNVTFRCDPISEHNRLYWYRQTLGQGPEFLTYFQNEAQLEKSRLLSDRFSAERPKGSFSTLEIQRTEQGDSAMYLCASSKTSGGGEQYFGPGTRLTVT.

The chain employs TRBV20-1 and TRBJ2-2; maybe TRBD1 (5 bases). Trimming removed 3 bases at V and 8 bases at J, with 10 bases between. The CDR3 consists of 12 residues. The germline CDR1 and CDR2 sequences are DFQATT and SNEGSKA (reference sequence). The CDR3 coding sequence is TGCAGTGCTAGGGGGCCGACAGGGGAGCTGTTTTTT. Translating it yields CSARGPTGELFF.

The rearrangement links TRBV15 to TRBJ2-5; D unclear. This CDR3 spans 15 amino acids. Germline CDR1 LNHNV, CDR2 YYDKDF (reference sequence). The V end was cut by 3 bases, the J end by 4 bases, with 15 bases between. CDR3 loop: CATSSHRERLETQYF. The CDR3, as DNA: TGTGCCACCAGCAGCCACCGTGAGCGCCTAGAGACCCAGTACTTC.

The rearrangement joins TRBV11-2 to TRBJ2-7; TRBD2 agrees at 11 bases. Germline V gene sequence: CDR1 SGHAT, CDR2 FQNNGV. The CDR3 covers 13 residues. V lost 8 bases, J lost 2 bases, and 2 bases stayed unmatched. DNA for the CDR3: TGTGCCAGCGAACTAGCGGGGGCCTACGAGCAGTACTTC. Protein product: CASELAGAYEQYF.

This clonotype was recorded at least ten times. This sequence joins TRBV19 and TRBJ2-2, with D perhaps matching TRBD1 or TRBD2 (5 bases each). CDR1 is LNHDA and CDR2 is SQIVND in the germline V gene (reference sequence). V shed 3 bases and J shed 6 bases, with 11 bases lying between them. There are 14 residues in the CDR3. The chain's CDR3 is CASSMGVSAGELFF. The CDR3 DNA reads TGTGCCAGTAGTATGGGGGTGTCAGCCGGGGAGCTGTTTTTT.

At least ten counts were recorded for this clonotype. The chain employs TRBV5-1 and TRBJ2-1; D uncertain. The CDR3 is made up of 11 amino acids. V was pared by 5 bases and J by 8 bases, with 8 bases between. Germline lookup yields CDR1 SGHRS and CDR2 YFSETQ. The CDR3, as DNA: TGCGCCAGCAGGGCGGCCCATGAGCAGTTCTTC. Amino acids: CASRAAHEQFF.

The genes are TRBV29-1 and TRBJ1-2; D might be TRBD1 (5 bases). Germline CDR1 SQVTM, CDR2 ANQGSEA. The CDR3 totals 19 residues. The V and J ends lost 5 bases and 4 bases respectively, with 32 bases between them. The CDR3 DNA sequence: TGCAGCGTTCAACACCTGATTCTGGGACTTTCAGGGTCAACCTATGGCTACACCTTC. It encodes CSVQHLILGLSGSTYGYTF.

The sample holds many counts of this clonotype. V usage is TRBV19 and J usage is TRBJ2-6; 9 bases match TRBD1. The CDR3 length is 19 residues. V lost 5 bases to trimming and J lost 1 base; unmatched junction nucleotides: 12. Germline V CDR1 and CDR2: LNHDA, SQIVND (reference sequence). The CDR3 DNA follows: TGTGCCAGTAGTGACATACTTAGGGACAGGGCATCTGGGGCCAACGTCCTGACTTTC. Its protein product is CASSDILRDRASGANVLTF.

This clonotype was picked up many times. J is TRBJ2-5 and V is TRBV2, with 16 bases matching TRBD2. Per the germline V gene, CDR1 is SNHLY and CDR2 is FYNNEI. The J segment lost 2 bases and the V segment lost 5 bases, leaving 8 bases of the junction unmatched. This CDR3 has 18 residues. The CDR3 bases are TGTGCCAGCAGTCCTTCAATGGGACTAGCGGGGGGGCAAGAGACCCAGTACTTC. Its protein product is CASSPSMGLAGGQETQYF.

This clonotype occurred many times. This chain connects TRBV2 to TRBJ1-5, with D unresolved. V was trimmed by 7 bases and J by 9 bases, leaving 16 bases between them. The germline gives CDR1 SNHLY, CDR2 FYNNEI. There are 13 residues in the CDR3. The CDR3 DNA reads as TGTGCCAGCACGGAGGACGGACGAGGGCCCCAGCATTTT. Protein product: CASTEDGRGPQHF. The full variable domain, in which reference TRBV2 and TRBJ1-5 provide the parts outside the CDR3, is EPEVTQTPSHQVTQMGQEVILRCVPISNHLYFYWYRQILGQKVEFLVSFYNNEISEKSEIFDDQFSVERPDGSNFTLKIRSTKLEDSAMYFCASTEDGRGPQHFGDGTRLSIL.

This clonotype was counted between two and nine times. V usage is TRBV7-8 and J usage is TRBJ2-5, with TRBD2 as a possible D gene (6 bases). This CDR3 spans 13 amino acids. The germline V gene encodes CDR1 SGHVS and CDR2 FQNEAQ. Trimming stripped 8 bases from V and 2 bases from J, with 12 bases between. Here the CDR3 DNA reads TGTGCCAGCTGGTCGACTAGTCAAGAGACCCAGTACTTC. This gives the protein CASWSTSQETQYF.

J is TRBJ2-5 and V is TRBV20-1; D unresolved. This CDR3 contains 11 residues. Trimming shortened V by 6 bases and J by 5 bases, and 10 bases separated the two germline ends. Per the germline V gene, CDR1 is DFQATT and CDR2 is SNEGSKA (reference sequence). The CDR3 sequence is CSANRKETQYF. CDR3 DNA sequence: TGCAGTGCAAATAGGAAGGAGACCCAGTACTTC.

The chain uses TRBV2 and TRBJ1-5; possible D gene TRBD1, 5 bases. Trimming removed 6 bases from V and 4 bases from J, with 10 bases in between. CDR1 SNHLY and CDR2 FYNNEI come from the germline V gene. CDR3 size: 13 residues. CDR3 coding DNA: TGTGCCAGCAGGGGACTTCAGAATCAGCCCCAGCATTTT. Translation: CASRGLQNQPQHF.

The CDR3 reads CASSLGEGSGEQFF. For the CDR3, the DNA is TGTGCCAGCAGCTTAGGGGAAGGGAGCGGTGAGCAGTTCTTC. This sequence joins TRBV4-2 and TRBJ2-1; D assignment may be TRBD1 or TRBD2 (5 bases each). This CDR3 has 14 amino acids. Germline V gene sequence: CDR1 LGHNA, CDR2 YNFKEQ. V was clipped by 5 bases and J by 9 bases, with 17 bases between them.

This rearrangement joins TRBV5-6 to TRBJ1-6; TRBD1 is a possible D gene (5 bases). The CDR3 contains 15 residues. Trimming took 3 bases from V and 8 from J, leaving 15 bases between them. Germline assignment: CDR1 SGHDT and CDR2 YYEEEE. The CDR3 is CASSSMGGGDSPLHF. The CDR3 region has the DNA TGTGCCAGCAGCTCAATGGGGGGTGGTGATTCACCCCTCCACTTT.

This clonotype turned up a few times. The chain couples TRBV10-1 to TRBJ2-1; D possibly matches TRBD1 or TRBD2 (5 bases each). The CDR3 has 15 amino acids. Germline-derived CDR1 and CDR2 are WNHNN and SYGVQD (reference sequence). V was trimmed by 2 bases and J by 3 bases, leaving 11 bases between them. DNA of the CDR3: TGCGCCAGCAGTGAGGCAGGGAGTGACTACAATGAGCAGTTCTTC. It is translated as CASSEAGSDYNEQFF.

This clonotype has ten or more counts. V usage is TRBV5-6 and J usage is TRBJ1-2; no firm D call. CDR3 length: 12 residues. Trimming removed 4 bases from V and 8 bases from J, with 12 bases in between. Per germline, CDR1 SGHDT and CDR2 YYEEEE. Here the CDR3 reads CASSLEVGGYTF. CDR3 DNA sequence: TGTGCCAGCAGCCTGGAGGTAGGGGGCTACACCTTC.

This chain uses TRBV24-1 with TRBJ2-7; TRBD1 is a possible D gene (8 bases). The CDR3 is 16 residues long. CDR1 is KGHDR and CDR2 is SFDVKD in the germline V gene. The V and J ends lost 9 bases and 2 bases respectively, with 22 bases between them. The CDR3, as DNA: TGTGCCACCTACGGGGGGAGGGACAGGATACCCTACGAGCAGTACTTC. Protein: CATYGGRDRIPYEQYF.

The chain employs TRBV9 and TRBJ2-3; D not certain. The CDR3 is 15 amino acids. The V and J ends lost 4 bases and 0 bases respectively, with 12 bases between them. Germline V gene data show CDR1 as SGDLS and CDR2 as YYNGEE. The CDR3 here is CASSPSSTSTDTQYF. As DNA, the CDR3 is TGTGCCAGCAGCCCAAGCAGTACTAGCACAGATACGCAGTATTTT.

The chain combines TRBV7-9 with TRBJ1-2; D might be TRBD1 (5 bases). In germline, CDR1 is SEHNR, CDR2 FQNEAQ (reference sequence). Trimming took 2 bases from V and 8 from J, leaving 18 bases between them. The CDR3 sequence is 15 residues long. The CDR3 bases are TGTGCCAGCAGCTTATTGGCGGAAGGGACGGAAGGCTACACCTTC. This encodes CASSLLAEGTEGYTF.

At least ten counts were recorded for this clonotype. The V and J genes are TRBV20-1 and TRBJ1-4; 8 bases map to TRBD1. The CDR3 sequence is 13 residues long. V lost 4 bases and J lost 4; bases outside the gene matches: 2. CDR1 is DFQATT and CDR2 is SNEGSKA in the germline V gene (reference sequence). The CDR3 DNA follows: TGCAGTGCTAATGGACAGGGTAATGAAAAACTGTTTTTT. It is translated as CSANGQGNEKLFF.

This clonotype was seen more than once but under ten times. CDR3 sequence reads: CASRGVWDTEAFF. The DNA of the CDR3 is TGTGCCAGCCGGGGCGTATGGGACACTGAAGCTTTCTTT. This rearrangement joins TRBV27 to TRBJ1-1, with D perhaps TRBD1 (5 bases). V was clipped by 8 bases and J by 3 bases, with 13 bases between them. Germline values: CDR1 MNHEY, CDR2 SMNVEV (reference sequence). The CDR3 runs to 13 residues.

The chain couples TRBV20-1 to TRBJ2-1; D is ambiguous. With 4 bases removed from V and 7 bases from J, the gap between germline ends came to 20 bases. Germline CDR1 reads DFQATT; CDR2 reads SNEGSKA (reference sequence). The CDR3 spans 15 residues. The CDR3 region is CSANEPRALGNEQFF. The CDR3 bases are TGCAGTGCTAATGAGCCCCGCGCCTTGGGGAATGAGCAGTTCTTC.

The J gene is TRBJ1-2, the V gene TRBV24-1; 10 bases map to TRBD1. Germline assignment: CDR1 KGHDR and CDR2 SFDVKD. V was clipped by 2 bases and J by 3 bases; unmatched bases: 5. CDR3 length: 16 residues. The CDR3 loop reads CATSDSVGTGDYGYTF. In nucleotides, the CDR3 is TGTGCCACCAGTGATTCAGTTGGGACAGGGGACTATGGCTACACCTTC.

This chain joins TRBV10-3 and TRBJ2-5; D is undetermined. V lost 5 bases and J 2 bases, leaving 3 bases between the germline ends. The length of the CDR3 is 11 residues. The germline V gene encodes CDR1 ENHRY and CDR2 SYGVKD. CDR3 sequence reads: CAISPQETQYF. DNA for the CDR3: TGTGCCATCAGTCCGCAAGAGACCCAGTACTTC.

This clonotype was seen ten or more times. The chain employs TRBV19 and TRBJ2-5, with 9 bases identical to TRBD2. This CDR3 has 17 residues. CDR1 is LNHDA and CDR2 is SQIVND in the germline V gene (reference sequence). V lost 5 bases, J lost 5 bases, and 15 bases stayed unmatched. The CDR3 DNA follows: TGTGCCAGTAGTTCCAGCTTGGGCGGGGGGGCCGCTGAGACCCAGTACTTC. Amino acids: CASSSSLGGGAAETQYF.

This chain connects TRBV11-1 to TRBJ2-6; D gene ambiguous. The V end lost 5 bases, the J end lost 0 bases, and 17 bases lay between the germline ends. Germline CDR1 SGHAT, CDR2 FQDESV (reference sequence). The CDR3 consists of 18 residues. For the CDR3, the DNA is TGTGCCAGCAGCCTACCACGGACCCGGACCTCTGGGGCCAACGTCCTGACTTTC. It specifies CASSLPRTRTSGANVLTF.

At least ten counts were recorded for this clonotype. This chain joins TRBV20-1 and TRBJ2-7; either TRBD1 or TRBD2 may fit D (5 bases each). Germline CDR1 reads DFQATT; CDR2 reads SNEGSKA (reference sequence). The CDR3 consists of 15 residues. The V and J ends lost 1 base and 6 bases respectively, with 19 bases between them. CDR3 protein: CSARGGMQGRREQYF. CDR3 coding DNA: TGCAGTGCTAGAGGGGGGATGCAGGGTCGGCGCGAGCAGTACTTC.

On this clonotype: Since a much larger clone is just one base distant, this may be a read error. The conserved phenylalanine or tryptophan normally closing the CDR3 is absent here, so this likely arose from a read error. J is TRBJ2-2 and V is TRBV12-3 or TRBV12-4, with D hard to call. V lost 2 bases and J 1 base, leaving 5 bases between the germline ends. The CDR3 is 14 amino acids. CDR3 coding DNA: TGTGCCAGCAGTTTATTACGGAACACCGGGGAGCTGTTTTCT. Translated, it gives CASSLLRNTGELFS.